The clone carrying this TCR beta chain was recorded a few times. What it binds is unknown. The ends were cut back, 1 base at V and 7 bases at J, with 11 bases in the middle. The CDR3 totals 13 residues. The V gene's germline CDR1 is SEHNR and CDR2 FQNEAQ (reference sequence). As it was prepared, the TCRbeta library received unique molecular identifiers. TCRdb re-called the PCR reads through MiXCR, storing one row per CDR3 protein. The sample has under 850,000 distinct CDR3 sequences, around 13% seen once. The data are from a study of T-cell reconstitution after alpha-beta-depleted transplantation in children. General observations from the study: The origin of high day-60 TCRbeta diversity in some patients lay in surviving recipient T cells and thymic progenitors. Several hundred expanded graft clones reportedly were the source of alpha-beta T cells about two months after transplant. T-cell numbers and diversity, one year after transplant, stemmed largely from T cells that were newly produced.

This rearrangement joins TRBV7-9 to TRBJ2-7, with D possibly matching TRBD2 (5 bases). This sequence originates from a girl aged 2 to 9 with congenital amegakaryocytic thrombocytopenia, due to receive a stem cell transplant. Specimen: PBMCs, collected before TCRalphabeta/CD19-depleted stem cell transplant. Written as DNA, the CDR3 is TGTGCCAGCAGCTTAGATGGACGAGGGGAGCAGTACTTC. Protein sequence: CASSLDGRGEQYF.